This TCR beta chain is drawn from a study of blood T cell repertoires in COVID-19 (dated by TCRdb to 2020 to 2022). As for the study more broadly: Collaborator samples came from the United States, Italy and Spain and covered acute and convalescent phases of COVID-19. The prospective study material was composed of cDNA or gDNA derived from T cells, B-cell-depleted T cells, or PBMCs. Subjects who had been exposed to COVID-19, were actively infected with it, or had recovered from it provided the deeply sampled blood TCRbeta repertoires that made up the dataset. A freely available public database, intended as a resource for researchers studying the immune response to SARS-CoV-2, is where the repertoires were released. Samples came from the ongoing ImmuneRACE study (first 160 participants) plus 1,254 subjects from 6 global collaborators. Nearly every sample came with metadata listing a de-identified subject ID, COVID-19 status, age in years and sex. HLA class I and class II types, where available, came from metadata supplied by the sample provider rather than from assay-based typing. The paper's findings and limits, for the study overall: The amount of clinical and demographic metadata varied by source and participant and was provided uncurated.

V lost 3 bases and J lost 9 bases, and the count of bases not matched to a germline gene is 3. From a lookup of the germline V gene, CDR1 and CDR2 are SNHLY and FYNNEI. The CDR3 measures 14 amino acids from cysteine to phenylalanine. The CDR3 DNA has 42 bases and is translated from base 1. Participants in the prospective study were enrolled through a virtual design, were aged roughly 18 to 100 years, and lived in some 24 United States geographic areas. Cohort assignment in the prospective study relied on participant-reported clinical history from a screening survey and a study questionnaire. Recovered participants in ImmuneRACE Cohort 3 were defined as having two consecutive negative NP/OP PCR tests, clearance from a healthcare professional, or resolution of symptoms. Mobile phlebotomists in the prospective study collected whole blood, serum and a nasopharyngeal or oropharyngeal swab from every participant. Over an approximately 2-month period, participants in the prospective study had the option of providing additional blood draws and questionnaires. Before DNA extraction, prospective study blood samples were shipped either frozen or at room temperature.

On this clone: The antigen this receptor binds is unknown. Base qualities are not recorded, but no much larger clone differs from it by a single base.

The immunoSEQ Assay, a bias-controlled multiplex PCR, was used to amplify TCRbeta CDR3 regions from genomic DNA. Per the source publication's procedure: The number of nucleated cells in each sample was estimated by amplification of reference gene primers within the assay. To quantify the absolute abundance of each unique TCRbeta CDR3 rearrangement, sequence reads were collapsed and filtered. For each sample, productive Simpson clonality was calculated by taking the square root of Simpson's diversity index across productive rearrangements. TCRdb provides this immuneACCESS table in a form limited to in-frame rearrangements. Some clones are lacking; in checked studies, under half of them reflect an unresolved V gene, and why the rest are absent is not known. The V and J calls and clone size are taken from that table; D and trimming were inferred from the DNA. The sample table lists 150,000 to 190,000 clones, around 84% of them with a count of one. 7.3% of the sample rests with the top ten.

The source of this sequence is a man aged 50-60 years who had recovered from COVID-19. The chain is made from TRBV2 and TRBJ2-1, with TRBD1 identical over 12 junction bases. Sequencing was performed on PBMCs or T cells enriched from blood (not recorded which). The CDR3 protein sequence reads: CASSEGQGAGEQFF. Here is the DNA: TGTGCCAGCAGTGAGGGACAGGGGGCTGGTGAGCAGTTCTTC.